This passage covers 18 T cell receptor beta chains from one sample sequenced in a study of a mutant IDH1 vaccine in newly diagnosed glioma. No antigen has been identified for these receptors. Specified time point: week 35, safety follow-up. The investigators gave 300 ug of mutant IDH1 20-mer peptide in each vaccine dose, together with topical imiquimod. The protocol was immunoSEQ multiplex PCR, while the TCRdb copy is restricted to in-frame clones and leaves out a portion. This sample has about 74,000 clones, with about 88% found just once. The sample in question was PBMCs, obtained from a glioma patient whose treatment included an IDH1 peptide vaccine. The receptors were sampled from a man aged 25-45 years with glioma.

CDR3 amino acids: CASSDGGALYQETQYF. In DNA, the CDR3 is TGTGCCAGCAGTGATGGGGGGGCCCTGTACCAAGAGACCCAGTACTTC. The chain carries TRBV6-1 and TRBJ2-5; possibly TRBD2 for D (7 bases). V was trimmed by 3 bases and J by 0 bases, leaving 14 bases between them. CDR1 and CDR2 from the germline V gene are MNHNS and SASEGT. This CDR3 has 16 amino acids.

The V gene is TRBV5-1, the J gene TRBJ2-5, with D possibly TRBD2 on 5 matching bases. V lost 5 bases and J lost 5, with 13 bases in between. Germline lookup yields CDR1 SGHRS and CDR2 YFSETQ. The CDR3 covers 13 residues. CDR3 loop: CASRDFSQETQYF. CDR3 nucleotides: TGCGCCAGCAGGGACTTTTCACAGGAGACCCAGTACTTC.

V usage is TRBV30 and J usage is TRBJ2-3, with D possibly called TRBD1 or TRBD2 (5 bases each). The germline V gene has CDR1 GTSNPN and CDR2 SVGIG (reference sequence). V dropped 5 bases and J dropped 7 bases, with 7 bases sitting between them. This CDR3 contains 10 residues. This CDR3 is CAWGGYTQYF. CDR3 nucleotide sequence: TGTGCCTGGGGGGGATATACGCAGTATTTT. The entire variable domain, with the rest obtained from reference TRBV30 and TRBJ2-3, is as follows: SQTIHQWPATLVQPVGSPLSLECTVEGTSNPNLYWYRQAAGRGLQLLFYSVGIGQISSEVPQNLSASRPQDRQFILSSKKLLLSDSGFYLCAWGGYTQYFGPGTRLTVL.

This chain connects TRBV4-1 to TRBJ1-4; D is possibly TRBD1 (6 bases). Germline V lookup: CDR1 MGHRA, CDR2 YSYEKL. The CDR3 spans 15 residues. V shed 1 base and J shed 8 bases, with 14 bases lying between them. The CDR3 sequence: CASSQVRGAGEKLFF. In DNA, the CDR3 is TGCGCCAGCAGCCAAGTTCGGGGGGCCGGGGAAAAACTGTTTTTT.

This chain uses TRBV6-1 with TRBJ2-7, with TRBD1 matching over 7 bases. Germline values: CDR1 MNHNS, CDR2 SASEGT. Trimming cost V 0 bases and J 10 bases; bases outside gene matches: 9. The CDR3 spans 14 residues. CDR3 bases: TGTGCCAGCAGTGAAGCATCGAGGGGGCGTGAACAGTACTTC. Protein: CASSEASRGREQYF.

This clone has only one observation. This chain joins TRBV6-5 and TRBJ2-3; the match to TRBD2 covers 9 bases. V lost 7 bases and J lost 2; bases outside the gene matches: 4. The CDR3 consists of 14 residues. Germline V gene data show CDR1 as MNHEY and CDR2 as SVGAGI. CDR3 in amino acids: CASKRGAATDTQYF. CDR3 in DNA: TGTGCCAGCAAGCGGGGGGCTGCCACAGATACGCAGTATTTT.

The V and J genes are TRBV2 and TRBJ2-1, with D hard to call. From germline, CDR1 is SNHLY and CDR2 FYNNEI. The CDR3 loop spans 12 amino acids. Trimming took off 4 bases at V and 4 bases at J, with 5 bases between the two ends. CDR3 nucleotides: TGTGCCAGCAGTGTACAGTACAATGAGCAGTTCTTC. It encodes CASSVQYNEQFF.

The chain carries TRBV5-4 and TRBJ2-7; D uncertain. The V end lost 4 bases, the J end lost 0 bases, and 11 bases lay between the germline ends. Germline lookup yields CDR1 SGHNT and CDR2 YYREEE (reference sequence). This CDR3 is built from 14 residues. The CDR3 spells CASSLFFSSYEQYF. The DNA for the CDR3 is TGTGCCAGCAGCCTCTTCTTTAGCTCCTACGAGCAGTACTTC.

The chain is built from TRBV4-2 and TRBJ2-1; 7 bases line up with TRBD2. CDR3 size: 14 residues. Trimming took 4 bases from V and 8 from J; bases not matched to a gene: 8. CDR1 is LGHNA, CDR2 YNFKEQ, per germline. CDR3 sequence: CASSPGDYLDEQFF. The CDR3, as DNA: TGTGCCAGCAGCCCGGGGGACTATCTTGATGAGCAGTTCTTC.

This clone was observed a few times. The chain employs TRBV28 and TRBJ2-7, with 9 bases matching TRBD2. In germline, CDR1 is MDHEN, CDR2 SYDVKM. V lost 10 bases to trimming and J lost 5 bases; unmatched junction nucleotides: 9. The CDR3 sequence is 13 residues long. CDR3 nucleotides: TGTGCCACCGAGCGGGAGGCTGTCAACGAGCAGTACTTC. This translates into CATEREAVNEQYF.

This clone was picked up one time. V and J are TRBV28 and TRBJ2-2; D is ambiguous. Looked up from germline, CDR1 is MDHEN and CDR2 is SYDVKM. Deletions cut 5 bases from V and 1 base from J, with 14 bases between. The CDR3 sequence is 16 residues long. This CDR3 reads CASSPGFRRNTGELFF. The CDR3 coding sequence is TGTGCCAGCAGTCCCGGTTTTAGACGGAACACCGGGGAGCTGTTTTTT.

Written as DNA, the CDR3 is TGTGCCAGTATGGCCCGGGGACAGGGTAGCAATCAGCCCCAGCATTTT. It yields the protein CASMARGQGSNQPQHF. The chain employs TRBV19 and TRBJ1-5; 9 positions match TRBD1. V lost 7 bases, J lost 0 bases, and 7 bases stayed unmatched. Germline V gene data show CDR1 as LNHDA and CDR2 as SQIVND (reference sequence). The CDR3 sequence is 16 residues long.

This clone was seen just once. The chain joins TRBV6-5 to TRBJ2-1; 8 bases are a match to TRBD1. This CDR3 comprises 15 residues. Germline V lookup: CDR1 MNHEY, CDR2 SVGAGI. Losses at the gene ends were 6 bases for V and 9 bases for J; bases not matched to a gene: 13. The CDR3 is CASRPGTGSLGEQFF. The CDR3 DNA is TGTGCCAGCAGACCCGGGACAGGATCGCTAGGTGAGCAGTTCTTC.

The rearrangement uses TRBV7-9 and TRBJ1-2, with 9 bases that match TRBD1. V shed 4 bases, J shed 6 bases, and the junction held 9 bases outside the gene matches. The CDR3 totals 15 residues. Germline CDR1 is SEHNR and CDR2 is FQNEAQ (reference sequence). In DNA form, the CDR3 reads TGTGCCAGCAGCTCCCTAGGACAGGGGAACGATGGCTACACCTTC. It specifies CASSSLGQGNDGYTF.

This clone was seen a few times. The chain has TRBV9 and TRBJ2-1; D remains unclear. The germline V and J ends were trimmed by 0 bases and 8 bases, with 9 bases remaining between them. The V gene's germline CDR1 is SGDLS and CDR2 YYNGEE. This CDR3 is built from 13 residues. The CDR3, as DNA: TGTGCCAGCAGCGTAGTAGGGAAGGATGAGCAGTTCTTC. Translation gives CASSVVGKDEQFF. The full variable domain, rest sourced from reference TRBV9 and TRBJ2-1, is DSGVTQTPKHLITATGQRVTLRCSPRSGDLSVYWYQQSLDQGLQFLIQYYNGEERAKGNILERFSAQQFPDLHSELNLSSLELGDSALYFCASSVVGKDEQFFGPGTRLTVL.

The CDR3 here is CASSEQNLPSYEQYF. The CDR3 coding sequence is TGTGCCAGCAGTGAACAGAACCTTCCATCCTACGAGCAGTACTTC. The chain uses TRBV2 and TRBJ2-7; D gene uncertain. Trimming stripped 2 bases from V and 1 base from J, with 12 bases between. CDR1 SNHLY and CDR2 FYNNEI come from the germline V gene. The CDR3 totals 15 residues.

The CDR3 here is CASGSGVQAYGYTF. DNA of the CDR3: TGTGCCAGCGGATCTGGGGTCCAGGCCTATGGCTACACCTTC. The chain has TRBV28 and TRBJ1-2; D gene ambiguous. The germline V gene encodes CDR1 MDHEN and CDR2 SYDVKM. This CDR3 is 14 amino acids long. V was shortened by 8 bases and J by 4 bases, with 17 bases between the two germline ends.

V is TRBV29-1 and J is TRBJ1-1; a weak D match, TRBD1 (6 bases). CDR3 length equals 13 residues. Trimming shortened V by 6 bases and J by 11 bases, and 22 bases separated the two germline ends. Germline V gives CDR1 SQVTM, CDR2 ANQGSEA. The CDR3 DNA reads TGCAGCGTATCTACGGACAGTCTTAGTATGGCTTTCTTT. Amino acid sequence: CSVSTDSLSMAFF.